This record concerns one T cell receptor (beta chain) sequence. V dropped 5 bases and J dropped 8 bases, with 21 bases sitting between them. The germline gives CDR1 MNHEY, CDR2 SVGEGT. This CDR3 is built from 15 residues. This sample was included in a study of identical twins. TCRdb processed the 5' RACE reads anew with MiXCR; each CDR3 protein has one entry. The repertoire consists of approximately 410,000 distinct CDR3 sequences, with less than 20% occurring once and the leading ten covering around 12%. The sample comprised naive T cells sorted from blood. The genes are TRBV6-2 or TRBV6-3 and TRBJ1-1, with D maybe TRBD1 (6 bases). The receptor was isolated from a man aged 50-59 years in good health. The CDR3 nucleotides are TGTGCCAGCAGTGGACCGTACAGGGCTCCCAGAGAAGCTTTCTTT. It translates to CASSGPYRAPREAFF.